This is a list of T cell receptor beta chains from one sample in a study of T cells after yellow fever vaccination. TCRdb analysed the 5' RACE reads with MiXCR anew, one entry per CDR3 protein. The sample includes 250,000 to 350,000 distinct CDR3 sequences, around 9.3% of them seen just once. The specimen comprised CD4+ T cells sorted from PBMCs, sampled 5 days after the yellow fever booster vaccination. The receptors were sampled from a young man who received the YFV17D yellow fever vaccine. Both conserved end residues are trimmed from each CDR3. Size values are once, few and many counts, or a class for expanded clones, and some rows have none.

J | size | V | CDR3
TRBJ1-2 | few | TRBV25-1 | ASRGQGYGYT
TRBJ1-3 | few | TRBV28 | ASYTTDSGNTIY
TRBJ2-7 | few | TRBV9 | ASSGGGDRGPDEQY
TRBJ1-2 | NA | TRBV19 | ASKVEGLREVGYT
TRBJ1-1 | many | TRBV6-5 | ASSRSGGAQTEAF
TRBJ2-7 | few | TRBV7-2 | ASSLSFRSYEQY
TRBJ1-2 | few | TRBV4-2 | ASSQDWRAVPGYT
TRBJ2-4 | NA | TRBV3-1 | ASSQDPTRGGRKITKNIQY
TRBJ2-1 | few | TRBV19 | ASSIRLAGSEQF
TRBJ2-3 | many | TRBV7-3 | ASSLSVTGTDTQY
TRBJ2-1 | few | TRBV11-1 | ASSLRGYNEQF
TRBJ2-3 | few | TRBV12-3/TRBV12-4 | ASSPVAGKDTQY
TRBJ1-2 | NA | TRBV7-2 | ASSFQGRGYT
TRBJ1-1 | few | TRBV12-3/TRBV12-4 | ASSPTGGFYMNTEAF
TRBJ1-1 | NA | TRBV7-2 | ASSFKPTGRAEAF
TRBJ2-1 | few | TRBV7-6 | ASSRTFDNEQF
TRBJ2-1 | few | TRBV6-1 | ASRHSDRPGTTYNEQF
TRBJ1-2 | NA | TRBV5-6 | ASSPLWGDSINYGYT
TRBJ2-4 | few | TRBV12-3/TRBV12-4 | ASSSPGGLNIQY
TRBJ1-1 | few | TRBV5-1 | ASSLVGGDTEAF
TRBJ2-3 | NA | TRBV2 | ASPSLKRGITDTQY
TRBJ1-1 | NA | TRBV5-1 | ASSGRGDTEAF
TRBJ1-4 | many | TRBV4-1 | ASSQLDLGFRREKLF
TRBJ2-7 | NA | TRBV9 | ASARGRGSYEQY
TRBJ1-1 | few | TRBV18 | ASSLDSQNTEAF
TRBJ2-2 | few | TRBV10-3 | AISVSPPPPGELF
TRBJ1-4 | NA | TRBV3-1 | ASSHPNEKLF
TRBJ1-2 | few | TRBV30 | AWTPGTNYGYT